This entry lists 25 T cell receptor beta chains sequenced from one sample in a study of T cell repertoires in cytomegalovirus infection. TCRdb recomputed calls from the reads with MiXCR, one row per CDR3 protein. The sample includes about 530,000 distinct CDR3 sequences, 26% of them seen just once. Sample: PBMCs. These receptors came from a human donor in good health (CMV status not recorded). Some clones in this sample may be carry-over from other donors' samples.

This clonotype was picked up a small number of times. CDR3 in amino acids: CASSSQGFSYEQYF. The CDR3 DNA is TGTGCCAGCAGTTCCCAGGGATTCTCCTACGAGCAGTACTTC. The rearrangement joins TRBV6-2 or TRBV6-3 to TRBJ2-7; tentatively, D is TRBD1 (5 bases). The CDR3 runs to 14 residues. In germline, CDR1 is MNHEY, CDR2 SVGEGT. Trimming pared 4 bases from V and 0 bases from J, leaving 10 bases between.

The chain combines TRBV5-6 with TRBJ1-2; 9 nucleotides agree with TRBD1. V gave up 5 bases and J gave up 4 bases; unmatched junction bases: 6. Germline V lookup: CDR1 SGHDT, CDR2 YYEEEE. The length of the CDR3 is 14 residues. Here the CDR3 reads CASRTTGGAYGYTF. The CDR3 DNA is TGTGCCAGCAGAACCACAGGGGGCGCCTATGGCTACACCTTC.

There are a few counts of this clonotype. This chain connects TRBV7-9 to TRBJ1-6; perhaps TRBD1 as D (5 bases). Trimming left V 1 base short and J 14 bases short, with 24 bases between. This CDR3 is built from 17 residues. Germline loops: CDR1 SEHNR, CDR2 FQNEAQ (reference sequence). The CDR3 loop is CASSLDGDSGPRGALHF. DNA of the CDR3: TGTGCCAGCAGCTTAGATGGCGACAGCGGGCCCCGTGGGGCCCTCCACTTT.

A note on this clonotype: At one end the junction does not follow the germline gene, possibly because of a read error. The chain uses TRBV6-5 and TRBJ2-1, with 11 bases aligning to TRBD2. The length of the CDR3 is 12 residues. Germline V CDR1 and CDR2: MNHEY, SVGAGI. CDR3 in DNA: TGTGCCAGCAGTTCCAGACTAGCGGGAAGGGTCTTC. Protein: CASSSRLAGRVF.

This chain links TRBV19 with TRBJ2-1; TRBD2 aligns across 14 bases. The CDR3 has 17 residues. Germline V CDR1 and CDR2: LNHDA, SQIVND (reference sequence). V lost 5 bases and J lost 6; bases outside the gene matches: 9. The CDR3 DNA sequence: TGTGCCAGTAGTGAGGGCAGGGGGACTAGCGGGAGCAATGAGCAGTTCTTC. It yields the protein CASSEGRGTSGSNEQFF.

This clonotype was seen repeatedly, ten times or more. The DNA of the CDR3 is TGTGCCAGCAGCTCCGTAGCGGGGGACGAGACCCAGTACTTC. It specifies CASSSVAGDETQYF. J is TRBJ2-5 and V is TRBV7-2; 9 bases match TRBD2. The CDR3 loop spans 14 amino acids. The germline gives CDR1 SGHTA, CDR2 FQGNSA. The V segment lost 4 bases and the J segment 5 bases; nucleotides outside the gene matches: 5.

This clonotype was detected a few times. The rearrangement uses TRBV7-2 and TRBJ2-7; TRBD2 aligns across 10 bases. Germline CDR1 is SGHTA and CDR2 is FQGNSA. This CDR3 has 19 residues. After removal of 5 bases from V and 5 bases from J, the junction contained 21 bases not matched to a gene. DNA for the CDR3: TGTGCCAGCAGCCGATCACGAGTCCAGAGCGGGAGGGCCACCCACGAGCAGTACTTC. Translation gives CASSRSRVQSGRATHEQYF.

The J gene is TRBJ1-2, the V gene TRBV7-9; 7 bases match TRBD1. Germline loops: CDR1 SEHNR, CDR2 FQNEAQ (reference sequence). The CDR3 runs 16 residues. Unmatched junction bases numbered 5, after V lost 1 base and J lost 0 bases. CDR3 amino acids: CASSLDGTAANYGYTF. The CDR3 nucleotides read TGTGCCAGCAGCTTAGACGGGACAGCTGCTAACTATGGCTACACCTTC.

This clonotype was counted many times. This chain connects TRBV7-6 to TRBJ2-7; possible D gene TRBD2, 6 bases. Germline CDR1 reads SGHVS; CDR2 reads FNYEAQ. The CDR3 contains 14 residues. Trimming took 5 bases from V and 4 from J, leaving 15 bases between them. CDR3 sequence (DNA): TGTGCCAGCAGCCCCTTAGCGGAAGCTTACGAGCAGTACGTC. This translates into CASSPLAEAYEQYV.

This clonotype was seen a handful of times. CDR3 DNA sequence: TGTGCCAGCAGTGGCCCCACCCGACTAGCGGGGACCACCTACGATCAAGAGACCCAGTACTTC. This translates into CASSGPTRLAGTTYDQETQYF. The V and J genes are TRBV2 and TRBJ2-5; TRBD2 matches at 11 bases. The germline V gene has CDR1 SNHLY and CDR2 FYNNEI. V dropped 4 bases and J dropped 2; count of bases not matched to a gene: 21. The CDR3 is made up of 21 amino acids.

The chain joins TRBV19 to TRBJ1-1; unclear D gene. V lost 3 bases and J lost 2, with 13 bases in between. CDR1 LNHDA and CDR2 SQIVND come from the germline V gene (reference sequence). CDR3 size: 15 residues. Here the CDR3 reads CASSIVSWANTEAFF. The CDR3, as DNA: TGTGCCAGTAGTATTGTTTCCTGGGCCAACACTGAAGCTTTCTTT.

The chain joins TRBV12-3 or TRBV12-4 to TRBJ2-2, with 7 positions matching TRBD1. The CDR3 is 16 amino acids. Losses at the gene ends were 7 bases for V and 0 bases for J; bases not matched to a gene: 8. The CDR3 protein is CASNYPQGANTGELFF. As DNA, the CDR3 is TGTGCCAGCAATTACCCGCAGGGGGCGAACACCGGGGAGCTGTTTTTT.

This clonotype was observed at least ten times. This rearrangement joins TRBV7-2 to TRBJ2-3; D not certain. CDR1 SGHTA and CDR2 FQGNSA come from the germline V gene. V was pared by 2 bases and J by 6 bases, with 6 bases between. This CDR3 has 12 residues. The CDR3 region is CASSLSGDTQYF. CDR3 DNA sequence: TGTGCCAGCAGCTTAAGTGGTGATACGCAGTATTTT.

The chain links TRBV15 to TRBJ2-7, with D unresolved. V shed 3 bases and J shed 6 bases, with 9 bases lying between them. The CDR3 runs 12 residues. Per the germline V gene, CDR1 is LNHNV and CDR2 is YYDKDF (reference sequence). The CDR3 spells CATSRAHGEQYF. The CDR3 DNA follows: TGTGCCACCAGCAGGGCACACGGCGAGCAGTACTTC.

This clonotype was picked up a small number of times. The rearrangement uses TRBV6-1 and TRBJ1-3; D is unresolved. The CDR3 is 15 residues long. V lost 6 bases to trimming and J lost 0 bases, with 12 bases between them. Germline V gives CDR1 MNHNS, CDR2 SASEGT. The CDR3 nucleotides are TGTGCCAGCAGAAGCGGACGGAACTCTGGAAACACCATATATTTT. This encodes CASRSGRNSGNTIYF.

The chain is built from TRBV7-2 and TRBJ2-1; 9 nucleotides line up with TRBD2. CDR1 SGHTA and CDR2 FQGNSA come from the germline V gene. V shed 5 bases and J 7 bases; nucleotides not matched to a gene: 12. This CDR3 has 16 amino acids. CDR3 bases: TGTGCCAGCAGCCCCAGAGGGGGTAGCGGGAGAAATGAGCAGTTCTTC. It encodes CASSPRGGSGRNEQFF.

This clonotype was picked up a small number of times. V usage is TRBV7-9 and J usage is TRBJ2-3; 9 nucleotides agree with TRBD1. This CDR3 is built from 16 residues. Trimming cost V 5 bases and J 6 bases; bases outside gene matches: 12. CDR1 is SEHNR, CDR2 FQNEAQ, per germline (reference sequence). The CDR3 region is CASSPTGTGSSDTQYF. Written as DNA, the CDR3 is TGTGCCAGCAGCCCGACCGGGACAGGGTCTTCCGATACGCAGTATTTT.

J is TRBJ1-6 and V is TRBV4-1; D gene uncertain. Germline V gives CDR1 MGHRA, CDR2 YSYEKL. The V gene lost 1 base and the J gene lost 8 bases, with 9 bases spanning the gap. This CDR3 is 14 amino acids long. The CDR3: CASSQVGRHSPLHF. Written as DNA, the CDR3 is TGCGCCAGCAGCCAAGTGGGCAGGCATTCACCCCTCCACTTT.

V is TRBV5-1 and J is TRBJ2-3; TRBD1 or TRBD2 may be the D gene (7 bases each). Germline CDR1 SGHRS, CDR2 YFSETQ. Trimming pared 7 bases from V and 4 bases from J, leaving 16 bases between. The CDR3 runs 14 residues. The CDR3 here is CASSRQGGSDTQYF. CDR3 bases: TGCGCCAGCTCCCGACAGGGAGGGTCAGATACGCAGTATTTT.

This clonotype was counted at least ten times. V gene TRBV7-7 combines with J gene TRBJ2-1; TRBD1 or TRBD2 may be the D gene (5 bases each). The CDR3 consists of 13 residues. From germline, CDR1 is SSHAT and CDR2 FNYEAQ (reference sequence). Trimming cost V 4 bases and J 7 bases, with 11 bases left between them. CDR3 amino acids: CASSSRDGNEQFF. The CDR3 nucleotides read TGTGCCAGCAGCTCCCGGGACGGGAATGAGCAGTTCTTC.

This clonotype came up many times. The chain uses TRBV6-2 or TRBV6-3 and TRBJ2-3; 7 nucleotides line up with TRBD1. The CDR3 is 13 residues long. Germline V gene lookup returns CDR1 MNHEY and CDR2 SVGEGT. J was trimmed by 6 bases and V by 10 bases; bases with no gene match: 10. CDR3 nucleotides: TGTGCCACCGAAGACAGGGATGTTGATACGCAGTATTTT. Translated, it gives CATEDRDVDTQYF.

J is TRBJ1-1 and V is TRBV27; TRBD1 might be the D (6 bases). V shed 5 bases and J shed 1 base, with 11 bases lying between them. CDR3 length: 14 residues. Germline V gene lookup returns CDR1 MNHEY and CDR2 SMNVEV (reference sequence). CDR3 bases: TGTGCCAGCAGTCCGGACAGACCGAACACTGAAGCTTTCTTT. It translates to CASSPDRPNTEAFF.

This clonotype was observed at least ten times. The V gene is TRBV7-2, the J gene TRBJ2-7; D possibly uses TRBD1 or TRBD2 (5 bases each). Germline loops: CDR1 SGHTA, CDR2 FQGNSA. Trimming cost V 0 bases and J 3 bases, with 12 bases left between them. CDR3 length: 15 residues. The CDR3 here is CASSLAGTSYYEQYF. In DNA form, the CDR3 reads TGTGCCAGCAGCTTAGCCGGGACCTCTTACTACGAGCAGTACTTC.

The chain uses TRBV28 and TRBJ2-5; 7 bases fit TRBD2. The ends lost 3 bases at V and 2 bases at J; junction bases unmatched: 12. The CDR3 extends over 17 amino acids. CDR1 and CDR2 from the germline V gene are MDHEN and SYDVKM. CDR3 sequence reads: CASSLGGASGVQETQYF. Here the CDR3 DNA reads TGTGCCAGCAGTTTGGGAGGGGCTAGCGGAGTACAAGAGACCCAGTACTTC.

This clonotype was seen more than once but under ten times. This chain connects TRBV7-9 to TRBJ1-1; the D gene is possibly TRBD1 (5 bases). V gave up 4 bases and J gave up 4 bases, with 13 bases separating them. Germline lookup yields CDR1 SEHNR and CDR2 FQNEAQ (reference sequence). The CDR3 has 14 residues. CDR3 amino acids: CASSSQGWSTEAFF. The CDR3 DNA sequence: TGTGCCAGCAGCTCTCAGGGCTGGAGCACTGAAGCTTTCTTT.